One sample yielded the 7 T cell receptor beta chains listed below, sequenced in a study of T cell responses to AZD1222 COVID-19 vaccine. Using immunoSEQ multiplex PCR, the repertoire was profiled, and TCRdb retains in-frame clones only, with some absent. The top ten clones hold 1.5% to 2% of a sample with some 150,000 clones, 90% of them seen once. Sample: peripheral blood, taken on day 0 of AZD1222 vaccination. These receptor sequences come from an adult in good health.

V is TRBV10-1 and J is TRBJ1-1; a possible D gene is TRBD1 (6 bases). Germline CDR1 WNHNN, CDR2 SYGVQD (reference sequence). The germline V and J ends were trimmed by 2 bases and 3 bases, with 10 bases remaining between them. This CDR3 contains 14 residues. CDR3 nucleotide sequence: TGCGCCAGCAGTGAGAAGGGGGTTTACACTGAAGCTTTCTTT. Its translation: CASSEKGVYTEAFF.

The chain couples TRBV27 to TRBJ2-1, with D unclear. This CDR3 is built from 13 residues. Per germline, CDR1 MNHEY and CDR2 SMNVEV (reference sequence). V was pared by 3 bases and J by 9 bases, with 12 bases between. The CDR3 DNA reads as TGTGCCAGCAGTTTGTCGGGTTCCCGTGAGCAGTTCTTC. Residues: CASSLSGSREQFF.

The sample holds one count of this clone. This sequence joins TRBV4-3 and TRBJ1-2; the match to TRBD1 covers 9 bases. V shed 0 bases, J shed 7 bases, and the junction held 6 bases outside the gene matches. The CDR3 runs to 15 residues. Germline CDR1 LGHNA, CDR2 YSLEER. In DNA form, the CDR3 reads TGCGCCAGCAGCCAAGATAACACAGGGGGCTTTGGCTACACCTTC. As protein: CASSQDNTGGFGYTF.

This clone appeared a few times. The CDR3 region has the DNA TGTGCCAGCAGATTGACTAGCGGGACCTACAATGAGCAGTTCTTC. As protein: CASRLTSGTYNEQFF. The J gene is TRBJ2-1, the V gene TRBV6-5; TRBD2 matches at 11 bases. The junction had 3 bases not matched to a gene; V was cut back by 6 bases and J by 2 bases. The CDR3 runs 15 residues. Per germline, CDR1 MNHEY and CDR2 SVGAGI.

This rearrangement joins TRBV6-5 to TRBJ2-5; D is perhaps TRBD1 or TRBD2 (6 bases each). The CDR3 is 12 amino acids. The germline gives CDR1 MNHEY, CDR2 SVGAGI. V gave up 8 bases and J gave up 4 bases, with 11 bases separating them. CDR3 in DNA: TGTGCCAGCTGGGGGGCCCTAGAGACCCAGTACTTC. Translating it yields CASWGALETQYF.

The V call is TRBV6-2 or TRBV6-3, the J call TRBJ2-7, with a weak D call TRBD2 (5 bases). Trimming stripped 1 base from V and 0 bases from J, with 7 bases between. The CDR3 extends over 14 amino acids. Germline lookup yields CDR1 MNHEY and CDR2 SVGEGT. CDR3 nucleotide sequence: TGTGCCAGCAGTTACTGGAGCGGCTCCTACGAGCAGTACTTC. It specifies CASSYWSGSYEQYF.

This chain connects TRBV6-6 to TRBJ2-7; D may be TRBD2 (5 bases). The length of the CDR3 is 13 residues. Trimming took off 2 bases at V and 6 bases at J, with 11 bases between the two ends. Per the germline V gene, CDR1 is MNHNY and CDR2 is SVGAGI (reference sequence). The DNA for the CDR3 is TGTGCCAGCAGTTACACCATTGGGAGCGAGCAGTACTTC. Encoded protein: CASSYTIGSEQYF.